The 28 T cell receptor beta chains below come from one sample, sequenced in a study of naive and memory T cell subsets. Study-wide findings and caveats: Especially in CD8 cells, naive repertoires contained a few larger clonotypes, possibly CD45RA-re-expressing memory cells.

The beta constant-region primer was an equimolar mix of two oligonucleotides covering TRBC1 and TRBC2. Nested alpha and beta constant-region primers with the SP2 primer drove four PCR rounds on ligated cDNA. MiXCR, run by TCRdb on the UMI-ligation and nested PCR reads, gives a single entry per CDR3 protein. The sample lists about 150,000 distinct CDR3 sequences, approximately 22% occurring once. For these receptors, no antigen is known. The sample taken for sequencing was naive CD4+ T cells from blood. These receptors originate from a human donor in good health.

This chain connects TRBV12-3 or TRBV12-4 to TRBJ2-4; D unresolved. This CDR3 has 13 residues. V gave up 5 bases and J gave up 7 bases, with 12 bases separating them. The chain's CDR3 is CASSHDSANIQYF. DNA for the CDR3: TGTGCCAGCAGTCACGACTCTGCGAACATTCAGTACTTC.

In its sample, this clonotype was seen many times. CDR3 region: CASSFGWDTQYF. In DNA, the CDR3 is TGTGCCAGCAGCTTCGGATGGGATACGCAGTATTTT. This sequence joins TRBV2 and TRBJ2-3; no firm D call. The V and J ends lost 6 bases and 6 bases respectively, with 10 bases between them. The length of the CDR3 is 12 residues. Per the germline V gene, CDR1 is SNHLY and CDR2 is FYNNEI.

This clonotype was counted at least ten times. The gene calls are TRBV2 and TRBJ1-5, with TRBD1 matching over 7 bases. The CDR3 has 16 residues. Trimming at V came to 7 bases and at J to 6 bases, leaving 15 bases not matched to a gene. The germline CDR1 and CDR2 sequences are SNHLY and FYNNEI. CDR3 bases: TGTGCCAGCACCACGCTCCCAGGGGGGGACATTCAGCCCCAGCATTTT. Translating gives CASTTLPGGDIQPQHF.

The CDR3 here is CASSLGITYEQYF. The CDR3 coding sequence is TGTGCCAGCAGTTTGGGAATTACCTACGAGCAGTACTTC. The chain recombines TRBV28 with TRBJ2-7; no definite D call. CDR1 is MDHEN, CDR2 SYDVKM, per germline. Trimming removed 3 bases at V and 2 bases at J, with 8 bases between. There are 13 residues in the CDR3.

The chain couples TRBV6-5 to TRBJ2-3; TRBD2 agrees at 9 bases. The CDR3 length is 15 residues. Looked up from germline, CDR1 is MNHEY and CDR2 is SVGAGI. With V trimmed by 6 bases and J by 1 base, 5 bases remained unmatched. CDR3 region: CASRTPSGGTDTQYF. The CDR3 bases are TGTGCCAGCAGAACCCCTAGCGGGGGCACAGATACGCAGTATTTT.

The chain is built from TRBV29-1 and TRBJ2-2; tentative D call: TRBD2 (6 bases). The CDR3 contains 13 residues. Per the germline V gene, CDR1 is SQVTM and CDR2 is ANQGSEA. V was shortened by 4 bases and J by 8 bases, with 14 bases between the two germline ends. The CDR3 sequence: CSVARLEGGELFF. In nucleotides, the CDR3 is TGCAGCGTTGCCCGACTAGAGGGTGGGGAGCTGTTTTTT.

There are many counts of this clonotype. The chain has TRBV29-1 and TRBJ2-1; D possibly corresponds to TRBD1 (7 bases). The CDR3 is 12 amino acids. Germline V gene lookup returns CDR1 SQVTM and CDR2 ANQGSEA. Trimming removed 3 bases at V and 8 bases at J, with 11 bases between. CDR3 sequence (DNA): TGCAGCGTTGATGGAGGGGGCCATGAGCAGTTCTTC. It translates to CSVDGGGHEQFF.

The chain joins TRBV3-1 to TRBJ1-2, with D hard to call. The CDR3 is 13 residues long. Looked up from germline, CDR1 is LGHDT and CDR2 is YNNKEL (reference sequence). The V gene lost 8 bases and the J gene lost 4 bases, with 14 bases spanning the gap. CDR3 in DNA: TGTGCCAGCTCTAACGGCGGTGGCTATGGCTACACCTTC. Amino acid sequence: CASSNGGGYGYTF. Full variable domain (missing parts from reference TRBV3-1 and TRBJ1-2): DTAVSQTPKYLVTQMGNDKSIKCEQNLGHDTMYWYKQDSKKFLKIMFSYNNKELIINETVPNRFSPKSPDKAHLNLHINSLELGDSAVYFCASSNGGGYGYTFGSGTRLTVV.

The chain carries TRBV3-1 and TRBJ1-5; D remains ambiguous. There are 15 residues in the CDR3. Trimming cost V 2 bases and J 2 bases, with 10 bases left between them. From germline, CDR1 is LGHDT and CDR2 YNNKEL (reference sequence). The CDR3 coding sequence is TGTGCCAGCAGCCAAAATTTGCAGGGCAATCAGCCCCAGCATTTT. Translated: CASSQNLQGNQPQHF.

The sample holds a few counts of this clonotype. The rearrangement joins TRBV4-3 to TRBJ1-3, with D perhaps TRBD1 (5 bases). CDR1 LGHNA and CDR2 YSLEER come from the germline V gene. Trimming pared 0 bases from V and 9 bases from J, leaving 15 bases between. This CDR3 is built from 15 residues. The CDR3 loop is CASSQDWGRESTIYF. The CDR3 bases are TGCGCCAGCAGCCAAGATTGGGGCAGGGAAAGCACCATATATTTT.

The CDR3: CASKRDRGYNEQFF. The CDR3 DNA is TGTGCCAGCAAGCGGGACAGGGGCTACAATGAGCAGTTCTTC. This chain links TRBV28 with TRBJ2-1; 10 positions agree with TRBD1. The J segment lost 3 bases and the V segment lost 7 bases, leaving 3 bases of the junction unmatched. Per the germline V gene, CDR1 is MDHEN and CDR2 is SYDVKM. This CDR3 comprises 14 residues. The full variable domain, its missing parts supplied by reference TRBV28 and TRBJ2-1, is DVKVTQSSRYLVKRTGEKVFLECVQDMDHENMFWYRQDPGLGLRLIYFSYDVKMKEKGDIPEGYSVSREKKERFSLILESASTNQTSMYLCASKRDRGYNEQFFGPGTRLTVL.

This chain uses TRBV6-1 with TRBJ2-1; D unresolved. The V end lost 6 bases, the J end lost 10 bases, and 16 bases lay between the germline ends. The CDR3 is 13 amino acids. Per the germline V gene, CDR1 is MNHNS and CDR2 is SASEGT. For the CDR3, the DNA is TGTGCCAGCAGAGTTTTTCGCAAAGGGGAGCAGTTCTTC. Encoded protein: CASRVFRKGEQFF.

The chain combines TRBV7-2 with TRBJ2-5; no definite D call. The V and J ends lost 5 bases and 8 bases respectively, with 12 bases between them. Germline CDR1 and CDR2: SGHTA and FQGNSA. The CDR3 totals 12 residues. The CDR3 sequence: CASSHNKETQYF. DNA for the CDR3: TGTGCCAGCAGCCACAACAAGGAAACCCAGTACTTC.

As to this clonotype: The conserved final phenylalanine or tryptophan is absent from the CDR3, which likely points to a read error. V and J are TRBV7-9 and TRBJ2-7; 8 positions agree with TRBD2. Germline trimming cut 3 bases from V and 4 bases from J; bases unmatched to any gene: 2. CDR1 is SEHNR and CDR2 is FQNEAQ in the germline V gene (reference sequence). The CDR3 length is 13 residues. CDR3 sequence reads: CASSFKREYEQYS. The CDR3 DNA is TGTGCCAGCAGCTTCAAGCGGGAGTACGAGCAGTACTCC.

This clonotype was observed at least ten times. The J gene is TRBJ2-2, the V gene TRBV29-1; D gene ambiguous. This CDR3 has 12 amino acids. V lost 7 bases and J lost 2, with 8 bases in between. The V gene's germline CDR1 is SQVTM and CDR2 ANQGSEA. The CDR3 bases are TGCAGCGGGGGATTAAACACCGGGGAGCTGTTTTTT. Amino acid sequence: CSGGLNTGELFF.

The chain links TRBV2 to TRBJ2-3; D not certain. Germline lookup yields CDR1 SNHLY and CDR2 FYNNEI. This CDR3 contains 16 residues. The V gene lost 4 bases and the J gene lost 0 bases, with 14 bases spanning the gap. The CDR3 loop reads CASSGPNTPSTDTQYF. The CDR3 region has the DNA TGTGCCAGCAGTGGCCCAAATACGCCTAGCACAGATACGCAGTATTTT.

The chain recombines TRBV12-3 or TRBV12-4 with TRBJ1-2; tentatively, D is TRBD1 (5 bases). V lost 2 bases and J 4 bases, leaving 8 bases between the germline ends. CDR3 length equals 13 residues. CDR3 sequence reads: CASSLQGTYGYTF. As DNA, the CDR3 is TGTGCCAGCAGTTTACAGGGAACCTATGGCTACACCTTC.

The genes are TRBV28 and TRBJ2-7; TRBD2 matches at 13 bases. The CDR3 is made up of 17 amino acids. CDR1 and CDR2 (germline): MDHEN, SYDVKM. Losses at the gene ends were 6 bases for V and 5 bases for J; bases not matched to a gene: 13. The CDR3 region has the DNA TGTGCCAGCAGCCCCTATTCCGGGACTAGCGGGAATGACGAGCAGTACTTC. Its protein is CASSPYSGTSGNDEQYF. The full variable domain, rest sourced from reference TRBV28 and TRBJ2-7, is DVKVTQSSRYLVKRTGEKVFLECVQDMDHENMFWYRQDPGLGLRLIYFSYDVKMKEKGDIPEGYSVSREKKERFSLILESASTNQTSMYLCASSPYSGTSGNDEQYFGPGTRLTVT.

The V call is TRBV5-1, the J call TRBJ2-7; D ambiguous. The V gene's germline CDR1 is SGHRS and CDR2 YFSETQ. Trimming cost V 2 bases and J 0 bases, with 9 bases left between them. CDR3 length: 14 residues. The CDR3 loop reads CASSFERLSYEQYF. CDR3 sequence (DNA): TGCGCCAGCAGCTTCGAGCGACTCTCCTACGAGCAGTACTTC.

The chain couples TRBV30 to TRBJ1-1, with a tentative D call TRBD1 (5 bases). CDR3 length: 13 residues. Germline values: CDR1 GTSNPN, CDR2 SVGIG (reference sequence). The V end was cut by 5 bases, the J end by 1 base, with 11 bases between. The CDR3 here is CAWVWGSNTEAFF. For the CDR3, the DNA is TGTGCCTGGGTATGGGGGTCGAACACTGAAGCTTTCTTT.

CDR3 protein: CASRIGGTRTNEQFF. CDR3 sequence (DNA): TGTGCCAGCAGGATCGGCGGGACACGGACCAATGAGCAGTTCTTC. The rearrangement links TRBV6-5 to TRBJ2-1; either TRBD1 or TRBD2 may fit D (6 bases each). V lost 6 bases, J lost 6 bases, and 18 bases lay in between. There are 15 residues in the CDR3. In germline, CDR1 is MNHEY, CDR2 SVGAGI.

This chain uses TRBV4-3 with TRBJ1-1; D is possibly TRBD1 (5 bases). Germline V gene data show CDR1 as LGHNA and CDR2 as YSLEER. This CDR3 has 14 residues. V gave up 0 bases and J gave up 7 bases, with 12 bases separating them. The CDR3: CASSQDLTVLEAFF. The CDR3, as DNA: TGCGCCAGCAGCCAAGATTTGACAGTTCTTGAAGCTTTCTTT.

The CDR3 DNA reads as TGCGCCAGCAGCCCCCACGGAGGGGGCAACGAGCAGTACTTC. This sequence encodes CASSPHGGGNEQYF. The chain joins TRBV5-1 to TRBJ2-7, with D perhaps matching TRBD1 (7 bases). The CDR3 runs to 14 residues. Germline V gives CDR1 SGHRS, CDR2 YFSETQ. The germline V and J ends were trimmed by 4 bases and 5 bases, with 16 bases remaining between them.

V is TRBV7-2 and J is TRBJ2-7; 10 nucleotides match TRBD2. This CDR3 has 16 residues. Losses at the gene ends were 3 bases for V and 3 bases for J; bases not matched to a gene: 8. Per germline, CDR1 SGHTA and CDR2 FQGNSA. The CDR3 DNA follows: TGTGCCAGCAGCTTTTTGCCTAGCGGGAGTAACTACGAGCAGTACTTC. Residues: CASSFLPSGSNYEQYF.

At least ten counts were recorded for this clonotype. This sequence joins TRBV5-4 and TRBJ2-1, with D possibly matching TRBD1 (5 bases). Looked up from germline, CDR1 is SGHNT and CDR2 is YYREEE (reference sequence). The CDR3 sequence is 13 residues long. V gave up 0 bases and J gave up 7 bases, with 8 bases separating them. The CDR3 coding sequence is TGTGCCAGCAGCTTGGATAGGGGAAATGAGCAGTTCTTC. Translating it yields CASSLDRGNEQFF.

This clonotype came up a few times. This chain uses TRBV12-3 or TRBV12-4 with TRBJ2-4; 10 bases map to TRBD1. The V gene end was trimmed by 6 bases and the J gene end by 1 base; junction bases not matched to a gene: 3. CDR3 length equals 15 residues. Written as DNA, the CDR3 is TGTGCCAGCAGGCCGGGACAGGGGGCCAAAAACATTCAGTACTTC. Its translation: CASRPGQGAKNIQYF.

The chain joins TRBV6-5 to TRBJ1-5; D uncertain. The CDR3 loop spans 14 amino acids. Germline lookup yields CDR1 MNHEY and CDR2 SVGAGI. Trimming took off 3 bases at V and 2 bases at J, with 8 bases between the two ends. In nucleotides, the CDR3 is TGTGCCAGCAGTTATCTCCCTGGCAATCAGCCCCAGCATTTT. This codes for CASSYLPGNQPQHF.

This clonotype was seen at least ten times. The CDR3 is CASLGAGQNTGELFF. In DNA, the CDR3 is TGTGCCAGCCTGGGGGCGGGACAGAACACCGGGGAGCTGTTTTTT. V gene TRBV12-3 or TRBV12-4 combines with J gene TRBJ2-2; D is perhaps TRBD1 or TRBD2 (6 bases each). This CDR3 comprises 15 residues. The ends were cut back, 8 bases at V and 1 base at J, with 14 bases in the middle.